These 12 T cell receptor beta chains originate from one sample sequenced in a study of T cells expressing NK-cell markers. TCRdb re-called the 5' RACE reads and catalogs CDR3 proteins one per entry, DNA excluded. The sample's table shows about 21,000 distinct CDR3 sequences. Material for sequencing was blood T cells: a sorted CD56 or NKG2C T cell subset, CD4+ or CD8+ T cells, or bulk PBMC T cells (not recorded which). These receptors all come from a man aged 18-69 years in good health.

The chain is built from TRBV12-3 or TRBV12-4 and TRBJ1-3; TCRdb designates TRBD1, a call that cannot be tested without DNA. The CDR3 is 13 amino acids. The chain's CDR3 is CASSPPPGNTIYF.

The chain employs TRBV6-5 and TRBJ2-2; TCRdb's D gene call, TRBD1, goes unchecked for lack of DNA. Germline V gene lookup returns CDR1 MNHEY and CDR2 SVGAGI. The CDR3 has 14 amino acids. The CDR3: CASLGGTGTGELFF.

V usage is TRBV20-1 and J usage is TRBJ1-5; the D gene TCRdb calls, TRBD1, cannot be checked with no DNA. The CDR3 is 14 amino acids. Germline V gene sequence: CDR1 DFQATT, CDR2 SNEGSKA (reference sequence). This chain's CDR3 is CSAPVNGEDQPQHF.

The chain has TRBV6-5 and TRBJ2-7. This CDR3 is 14 amino acids long. Germline V CDR1 and CDR2: MNHEY, SVGAGI. CDR3: CASSYGDFTYEQYF.

This rearrangement joins TRBV10-3 to TRBJ2-2; TCRdb names TRBD2, which stays unverified in the absence of DNA. Germline assignment: CDR1 ENHRY and CDR2 SYGVKD. This CDR3 contains 15 residues. The CDR3 region is CAISEGLQNAGELFF.

The V and J genes are TRBV7-9 and TRBJ1-4; the D gene TCRdb calls, TRBD1, cannot be checked with no DNA. The CDR3 spans 15 residues. The germline V gene has CDR1 SEHNR and CDR2 FQNEAQ (reference sequence). The CDR3 sequence: CASSFWDKPNEKLFF.

V usage is TRBV15 and J usage is TRBJ2-1. Germline loops: CDR1 LNHNV, CDR2 YYDKDF (reference sequence). The CDR3 totals 14 residues. The CDR3 sequence: CATSRDPDVDEQFF.

The chain carries TRBV12-3 or TRBV12-4 and TRBJ2-2; the TRBD1 assignment by TCRdb is unverifiable without DNA. CDR3 length: 14 amino acids. CDR3: CASITGLSTGELFF.

The gene calls are TRBV12-3 or TRBV12-4 and TRBJ1-6; TCRdb indicates TRBD1, and absent DNA this call remains unverified. This CDR3 comprises 13 residues. CDR3 protein: CASGRGVSSPLHF.

This clonotype registers medium-sized by frequency. The chain links TRBV29-1 to TRBJ2-3; the D gene TCRdb calls, TRBD1, cannot be checked with no DNA. This CDR3 is built from 12 residues. Per the germline V gene, CDR1 is SQVTM and CDR2 is ANQGSEA. Here the CDR3 reads CSVARQGDTQYF.

This chain links TRBV20-1 with TRBJ1-6; TCRdb designates TRBD1, a call that cannot be tested without DNA. Per the germline V gene, CDR1 is DFQATT and CDR2 is SNEGSKA (reference sequence). The CDR3 is 14 residues long. This chain's CDR3 is CSALSQGSNSPLHF.

This chain links TRBV6-1 with TRBJ2-2; TCRdb's D call of TRBD2 is untestable without DNA. Germline V gives CDR1 MNHNS, CDR2 SASEGT. The CDR3 loop spans 17 amino acids. CDR3 sequence: CASSELAGQGRSGELFF.